The subject of this entry is one T cell receptor beta chain. Antigen unknown. This entry belongs to a study of vaccination and CD4 T cells after COVID-19. Treatment of the sample: approximately 11-day PBMC culture with coronavirus spike peptide pools or control peptides (ViraFEST assay). Days 3 and 7 saw half the medium swapped for fresh IL-2 medium. The Oncomine TCR Beta short-read assay was what sequenced the DNA obtained from cultured CD4+ T cells. Genomic DNA was drawn out of CD4+ T cells grown in culture. Each CDR3 protein is one row after TCRdb ran MiXCR on the PCR reads. Of approximately 14,000 distinct CDR3 sequences listed, 25% to 30% are singletons. CDR3 length: 17 residues. Germline CDR1 reads LNHNV; CDR2 reads YYDKDF (reference sequence). The germline V and J ends were trimmed by 3 bases and 7 bases, with 22 bases remaining between them.

The clonotype comes from a human donor who had recovered from COVID-19. The rearrangement links TRBV15 to TRBJ2-1; D not resolved. The source material was CD4+ T cells from blood, cultured in vitro. The CDR3: CATSRGISVSRLNEQFF. The CDR3, as DNA: TGTGCCACCAGCAGGGGGATAAGCGTGAGCCGCCTTAATGAGCAGTTCTTC.